The sample holds a few counts of the clone carrying this T cell receptor (beta chain). Its antigen remains unidentified. These data come from a study of cytomegalovirus exposure and HLA in healthy donors. Looking at the study overall: In an early release, HLA-typed donors contributed about 80 million unique TCR sequences.

With V trimmed by 0 bases and J by 5 bases, 9 bases remained unmatched. The CDR3 extends over 17 amino acids. The germline gives CDR1 WNHNN, CDR2 SYGVQD (reference sequence). The PCR employed 60 Vbeta primers together with 13 Jbeta primers. Assay: immunoSEQ multiplex PCR; the TCRdb copy retains only in-frame clones and omits some. This table has roughly 200,000 clones, roughly 10% appearing once. Study-wide results and caveats: Published work reported that the classifier diagnosed cytomegalovirus status with high specificity and sensitivity.

This TCR came from a woman aged 25 to 39 in good health and CMV-seropositive. The chain links TRBV10-1 to TRBJ2-2; 7 bases line up with TRBD2. The sample consisted of PBMCs. DNA for the CDR3: TGCGCCAGCAGTGAGTCTCGTCTAGGGAGGGGAACCGGGGAGCTGTTTTTT. Translation gives CASSESRLGRGTGELFF.